This entry is about one T cell receptor beta chain. What this receptor recognizes is not known. No quality values exist for individual bases; no much larger clone is one base distant. The CDR3 runs 20 amino acids, cysteine and phenylalanine included. The DNA shown is the 60-base CDR3, in frame from base 1. The germline V gene sets CDR1 to SGHRS and CDR2 to YFSETQ. Germline trimming: 0 bases from V, 7 bases from J; junction bases outside gene matches: 14. PBMCs were isolated by Ficoll-Paque density gradient centrifugation. The data are from a study of T-cell memory formation after mild COVID-19 (dated by TCRdb to about 2021). Study-level background: TCR sequence clusters from the two donors were largely donor specific. T-cell clones expanding and contracting after mild COVID-19 in two donors were tracked by longitudinal TCRalpha and TCRbeta repertoire sequencing. Two young, previously healthy adult volunteers, one female and one male, were included in the cohort. Broader findings and caveats from the paper: The second-wave clones that peaked on day 37 were not confirmed to be SARS-CoV-2 specific. Clones contracting from day 15 to 85 had balanced CD4/CD8 phenotypes, while a second wave expanding from day 15 to 37 was biased towards CD4+. The detection of some responding clones in pre-infection memory suggests that pre-existing cross-reactive memory T cells joined the SARS-CoV-2 response. Only a couple of mild cases were covered in the study, and larger cohorts including severe cases with pre-infection samples were considered necessary. Contracting CD4+ clones turned up mainly in the CM and EM memory subsets, whereas EMRA was where CD8+ clones were enriched.

The reads were generated on an Illumina NovaSeq 6000. TCRalpha and TCRbeta cDNA libraries were constructed by 5'RACE with constant-segment primers, with sample barcodes and unique molecular identifiers being introduced. Trizol reagent was used to extract RNA from every sample. The libraries were amplified in two PCR steps, and the second step added a second sample barcode and Illumina TruSeq adapters. Libraries were sequenced on an Illumina NovaSeq with 2 x 150 bp paired-end reads. From the authors' description of their analysis: The reads were demultiplexed and collapsed into UMI-guided consensus sequences using migec v1.2.7. Using mixcr v2.1.11, UMI consensuses were aligned to TRA and TRB V and J templates and then assembled into clonotypes. A clonotype was counted as expanded or contracted only if both edgeR and NoisET called the change significant, with noise models trained on biological replicates. For edgeR calls, a false discovery rate-adjusted p below 0.01 and a log2 fold-change threshold of 1 were applied. As an exploratory analysis of dynamics, PCA with hierarchical clustering was applied to max-normalized trajectories of the 1000 most abundant clonotypes. The CD4 or CD8 phenotype of responding clones was assigned using the separately sequenced CD4+ and CD8+ repertoires. TCRdb trimmed the raw reads at Q25, called clones with MiXCR and kept productive beta chains. Each CDR3 protein gets just one entry, which takes the most common genes and DNA from the rows behind it. These V and J calls rely on TCRdb rather than the paper's analysis. The sample table shows around 450,000 distinct CDR3 sequences, and roughly 26% are seen once. Around 8.8% of the sample rests with the top ten.

The receptor chain draws on TRBV5-1 and TRBJ2-1, and 15 bases in between align with TRBD2. Sequenced material: PBMCs or a T cell subset sorted from them (not recorded which). The clonotype originates from an adult woman who had mild COVID-19 (a few samples of this study predate the infection). The sample titles of this study are shuffled in the database, so cell type and time point are left out; the donor was told from shared clones. Read as DNA, the sequence is TGCGCCAGCAGCTTGGATGGGACTAGCGGGAGGCCCCTCAGTGGTAATGAGCAGTTCTTC. It codes for CASSLDGTSGRPLSGNEQFF.